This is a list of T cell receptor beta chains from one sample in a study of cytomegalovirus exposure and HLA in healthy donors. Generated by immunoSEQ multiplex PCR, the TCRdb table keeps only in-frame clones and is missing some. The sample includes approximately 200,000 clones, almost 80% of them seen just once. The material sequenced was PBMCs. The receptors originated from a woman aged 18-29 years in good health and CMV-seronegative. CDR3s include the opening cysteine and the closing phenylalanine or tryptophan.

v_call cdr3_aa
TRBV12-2 CASRLRWTAQETQYF
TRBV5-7 CASSWTVSISYEQYF
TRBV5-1 CASSSETGLEADYGYTF
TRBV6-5 CASSQTSGVQETQYF
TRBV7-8 CASSLKAGPHSNQPQHF
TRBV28 CASSSPGQGTPDEQYF
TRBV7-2 CASSLVSGSPAEAFF
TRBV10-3 CAIRGLAGANNEQFF
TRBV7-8 CASSSRTVLNTIYF
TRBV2 CASSEARTGQGELFF
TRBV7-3 CASSSKNQETQYF
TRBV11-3 CASSPAPSAGDTQYF
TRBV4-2 CASSQDKQNQPQHF
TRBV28 CASSFTFGQLRSGNTIYF
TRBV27 CASSHYTGDTEAFF
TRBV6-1 CASSEMSVASGLWYF
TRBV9 CASSVALTAQETQYF
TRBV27 CASSHLAGGLETQYF
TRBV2 CASSGNSFIDEQYF
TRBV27 CASNRIGGRSYGYTF
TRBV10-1 CASKRTGLTDTQYF
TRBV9 CASSGGSYEQYF